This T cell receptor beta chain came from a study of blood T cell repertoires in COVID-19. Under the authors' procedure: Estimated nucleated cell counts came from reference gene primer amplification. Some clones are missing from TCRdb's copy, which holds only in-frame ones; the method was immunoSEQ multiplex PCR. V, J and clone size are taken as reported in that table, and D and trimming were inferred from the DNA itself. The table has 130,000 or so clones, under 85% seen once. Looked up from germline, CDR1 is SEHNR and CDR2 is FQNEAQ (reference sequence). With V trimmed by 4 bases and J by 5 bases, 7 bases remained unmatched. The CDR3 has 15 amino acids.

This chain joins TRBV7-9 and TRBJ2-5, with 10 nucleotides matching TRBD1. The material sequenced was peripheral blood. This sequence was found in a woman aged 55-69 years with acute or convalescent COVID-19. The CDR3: CASSSPGTGVETQYF. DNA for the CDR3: TGTGCCAGCAGCTCTCCCGGGACAGGGGTGGAGACCCAGTACTTC.